This T cell receptor (beta chain) came from a study of spatial heterogeneity in lung cancer. The time point was: blood at routine non-recurrence follow-up after resection. Unsorted tumor, nontumor lung tissue or cryopreserved PBMC supplied the whole RNA. CDR1 and CDR2 (germline): SNHLY, FYNNEI. This CDR3 region has 14 residues. J was trimmed by 3 bases and V by 7 bases; bases with no gene match: 5. TCRdb re-called the 5' RACE reads through MiXCR, storing one row per CDR3 protein. There are about 120,000 distinct CDR3 sequences in the sample; approximately 12% occur only once, and 16% lies in the top ten.

The TCR originated in a male donor with early-stage non-small cell lung cancer. This chain joins TRBV2 and TRBJ1-4; 7 nucleotides align to TRBD1. Material: PBMCs, obtained at follow-up. This chain's CDR3 is CASNAGQPNEKLFF. Here the CDR3 DNA reads TGTGCCAGCAACGCGGGACAGCCTAATGAAAAACTGTTTTTT.